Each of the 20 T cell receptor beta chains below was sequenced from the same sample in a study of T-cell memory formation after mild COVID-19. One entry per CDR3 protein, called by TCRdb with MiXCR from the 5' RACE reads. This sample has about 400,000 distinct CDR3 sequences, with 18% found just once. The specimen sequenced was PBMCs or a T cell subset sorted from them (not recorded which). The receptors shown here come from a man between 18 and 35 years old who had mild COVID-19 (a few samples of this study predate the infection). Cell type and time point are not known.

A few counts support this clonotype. This CDR3 reads CASSFGAAIYF. CDR3 coding DNA: TGTGCCAGCAGTTTCGGGGCAGCCATATATTTT. The chain has TRBV12-3 or TRBV12-4 and TRBJ1-3, with D possibly matching TRBD1 (5 bases). This CDR3 region has 11 residues. Deletions cut 3 bases from V and 11 bases from J, with 8 bases between.

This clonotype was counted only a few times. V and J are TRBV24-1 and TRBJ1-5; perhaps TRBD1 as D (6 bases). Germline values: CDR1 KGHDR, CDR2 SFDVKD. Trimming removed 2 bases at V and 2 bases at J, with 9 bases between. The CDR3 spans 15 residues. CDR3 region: CATSDSRQGNQPQHF. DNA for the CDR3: TGTGCCACCAGTGATTCTCGACAGGGCAATCAGCCCCAGCATTTT.

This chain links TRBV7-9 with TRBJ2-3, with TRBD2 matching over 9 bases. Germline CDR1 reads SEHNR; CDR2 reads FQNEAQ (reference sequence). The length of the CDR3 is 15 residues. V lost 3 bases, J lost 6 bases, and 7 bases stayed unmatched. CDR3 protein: CASSFAGGLLDTQYF. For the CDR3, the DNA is TGTGCCAGCAGCTTCGCGGGGGGGTTGCTGGATACGCAGTATTTT.

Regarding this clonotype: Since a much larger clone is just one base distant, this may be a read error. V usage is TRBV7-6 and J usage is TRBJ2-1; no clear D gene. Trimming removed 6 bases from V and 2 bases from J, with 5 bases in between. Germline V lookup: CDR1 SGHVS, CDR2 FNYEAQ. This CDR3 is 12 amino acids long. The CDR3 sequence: CASSWAYNEQFF. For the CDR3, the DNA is TGTGCCAGCAGTTGGGCCTACAATGAGCAGTTCTTC.

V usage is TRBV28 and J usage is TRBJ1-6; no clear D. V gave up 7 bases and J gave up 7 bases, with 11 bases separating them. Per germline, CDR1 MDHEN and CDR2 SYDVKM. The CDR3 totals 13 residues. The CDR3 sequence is CASTAAGNSPLHF. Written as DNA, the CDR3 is TGTGCCAGCACCGCAGCGGGGAATTCACCCCTCCACTTT. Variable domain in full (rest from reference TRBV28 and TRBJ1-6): DVKVTQSSRYLVKRTGEKVFLECVQDMDHENMFWYRQDPGLGLRLIYFSYDVKMKEKGDIPEGYSVSREKKERFSLILESASTNQTSMYLCASTAAGNSPLHFGNGTRLTVT.

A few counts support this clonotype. Here the CDR3 reads CSAIAGFVSTEAFF. The CDR3 bases are TGCAGTGCTATAGCGGGGTTTGTTTCGACTGAAGCTTTCTTT. The J gene is TRBJ1-1, the V gene TRBV20-1; the D is unclear. V was cut by 4 bases and J by 5 bases, with 17 bases left in between. The CDR3 is 14 residues long. Germline V gene sequence: CDR1 DFQATT, CDR2 SNEGSKA (reference sequence).

CDR3 DNA: TGTGCCAGCAACGACAGGGGGCTGGGACAGCCCCAGCATTTT. Translating it yields CASNDRGLGQPQHF. V gene TRBV19 combines with J gene TRBJ1-5; TRBD1 aligns across 10 bases. The germline CDR1 and CDR2 sequences are LNHDA and SQIVND (reference sequence). The CDR3 has 14 residues. Unmatched junction bases numbered 9, after V lost 9 bases and J lost 7 bases.

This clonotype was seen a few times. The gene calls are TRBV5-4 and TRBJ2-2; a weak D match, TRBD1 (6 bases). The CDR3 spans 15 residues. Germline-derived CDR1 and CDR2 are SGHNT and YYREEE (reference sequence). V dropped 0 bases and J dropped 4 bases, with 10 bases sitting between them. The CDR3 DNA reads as TGTGCCAGCAGCTTGGTTCAGGGGTCCACCGGGGAGCTGTTTTTT. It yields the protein CASSLVQGSTGELFF. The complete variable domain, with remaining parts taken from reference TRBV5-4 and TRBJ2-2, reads ETGVTQSPTHLIKTRGQQVTLRCSSQSGHNTVSWYQQALGQGPQFIFQYYREEENGRGNFPPRFSGLQFPNYSSELNVNALELDDSALYLCASSLVQGSTGELFFGEGSRLTVL.

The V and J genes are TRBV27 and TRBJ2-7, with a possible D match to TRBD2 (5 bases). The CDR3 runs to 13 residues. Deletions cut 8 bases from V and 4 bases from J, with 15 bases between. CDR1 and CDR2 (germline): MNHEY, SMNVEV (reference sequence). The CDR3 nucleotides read TGTGCCAGCGCCTCGGACTGGGCTTACGAGCAGTACTTC. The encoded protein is CASASDWAYEQYF.

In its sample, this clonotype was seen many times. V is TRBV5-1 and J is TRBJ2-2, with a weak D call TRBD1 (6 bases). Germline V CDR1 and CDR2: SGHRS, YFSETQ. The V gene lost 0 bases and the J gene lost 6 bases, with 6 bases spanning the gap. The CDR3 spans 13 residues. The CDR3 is CASSLEGAGELFF. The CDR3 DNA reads TGCGCCAGCAGCTTGGAGGGGGCCGGGGAGCTGTTTTTT.

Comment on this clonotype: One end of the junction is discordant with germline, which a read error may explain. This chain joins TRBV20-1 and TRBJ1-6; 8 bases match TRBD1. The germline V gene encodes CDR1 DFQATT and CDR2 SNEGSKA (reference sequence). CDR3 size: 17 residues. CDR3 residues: CSARPTRTGLESPPIHF. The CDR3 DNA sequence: TGCAGTGCTAGACCTACTCGGACAGGGCTAGAATCCCCACCCATCCACTTT.

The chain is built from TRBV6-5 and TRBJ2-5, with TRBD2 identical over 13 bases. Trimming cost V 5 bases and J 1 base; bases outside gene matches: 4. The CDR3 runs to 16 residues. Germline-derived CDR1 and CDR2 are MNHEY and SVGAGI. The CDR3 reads CASSVTSGGFQETQYF. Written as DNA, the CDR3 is TGTGCCAGCAGTGTGACTAGCGGGGGGTTCCAAGAGACCCAGTACTTC.

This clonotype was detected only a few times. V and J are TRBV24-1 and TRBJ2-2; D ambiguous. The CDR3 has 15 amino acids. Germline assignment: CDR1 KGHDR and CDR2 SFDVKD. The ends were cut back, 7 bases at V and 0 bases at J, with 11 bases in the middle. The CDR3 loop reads CATSPDTSNTGELFF. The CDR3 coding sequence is TGTGCCACCAGCCCAGACACCTCGAACACCGGGGAGCTGTTTTTT.

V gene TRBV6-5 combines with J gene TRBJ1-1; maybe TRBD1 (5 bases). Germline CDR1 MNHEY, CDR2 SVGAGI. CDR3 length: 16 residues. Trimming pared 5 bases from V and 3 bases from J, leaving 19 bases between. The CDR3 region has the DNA TGTGCCAGCAGTGGCCCTCAGGGTCTTAGGGACACTGAAGCTTTCTTT. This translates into CASSGPQGLRDTEAFF.

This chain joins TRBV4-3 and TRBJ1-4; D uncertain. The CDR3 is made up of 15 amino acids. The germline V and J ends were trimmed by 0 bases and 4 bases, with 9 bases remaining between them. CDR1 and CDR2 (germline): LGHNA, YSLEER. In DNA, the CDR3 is TGCGCCAGCAGCCAAGATTATGCCTATAATGAAAAACTGTTTTTT. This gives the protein CASSQDYAYNEKLFF.

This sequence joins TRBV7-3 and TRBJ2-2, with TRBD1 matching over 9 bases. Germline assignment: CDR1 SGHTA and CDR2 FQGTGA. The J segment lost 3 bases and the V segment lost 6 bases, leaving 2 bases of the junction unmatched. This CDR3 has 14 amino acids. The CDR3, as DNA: TGTGCCAGCAGGGGACAGGGATACACCGGGGAGCTGTTTTTT. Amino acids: CASRGQGYTGELFF.

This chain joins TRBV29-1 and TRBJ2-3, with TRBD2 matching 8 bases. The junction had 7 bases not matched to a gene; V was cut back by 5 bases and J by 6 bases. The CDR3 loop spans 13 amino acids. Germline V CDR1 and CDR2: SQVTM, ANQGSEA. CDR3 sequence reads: CSVFPAGVDTQYF. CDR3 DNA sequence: TGCAGCGTTTTTCCAGCGGGGGTGGATACGCAGTATTTT.

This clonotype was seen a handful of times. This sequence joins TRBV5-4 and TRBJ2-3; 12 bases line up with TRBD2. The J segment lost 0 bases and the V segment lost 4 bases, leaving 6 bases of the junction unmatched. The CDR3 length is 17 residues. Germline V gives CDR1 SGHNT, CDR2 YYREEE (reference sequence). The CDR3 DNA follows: TGTGCCAGCAGCACAGGACTAGCGGGGATAAGCACAGATACGCAGTATTTT. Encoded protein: CASSTGLAGISTDTQYF.

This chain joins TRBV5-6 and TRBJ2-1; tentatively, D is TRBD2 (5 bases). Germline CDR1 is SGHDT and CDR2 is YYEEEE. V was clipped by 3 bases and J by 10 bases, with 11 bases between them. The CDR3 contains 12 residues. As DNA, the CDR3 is TGTGCCAGCAGCTCTGAGGGTTGGGAGCAGTTCTTC. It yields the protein CASSSEGWEQFF.

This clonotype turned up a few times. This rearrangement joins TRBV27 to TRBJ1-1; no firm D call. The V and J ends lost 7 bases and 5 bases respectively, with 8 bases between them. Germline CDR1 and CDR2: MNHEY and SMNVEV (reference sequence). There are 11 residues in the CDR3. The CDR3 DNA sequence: TGTGCCAGCACCTCTGGAACTGAAGCTTTCTTT. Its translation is CASTSGTEAFF.